A single sample is the source of the 32 T cell receptor beta chains below, sequenced in a study of OX40 agonist ivuxolimab in advanced cancers. Repertoires were generated with immunoSEQ multiplex PCR, while TCRdb's copy carries only in-frame clones and drops some. In the table there are 50,000 to 65,000 clones, about nine tenths of which are singletons. The sample consisted of CD4+ or CD8+ T cells sorted from blood, taken in a trial of the OX40 agonist ivuxolimab. The receptors stem from an adult with an advanced solid tumor such as melanoma, head and neck, liver or kidney cancer.

The rearrangement links TRBV5-5 to TRBJ2-7; D is unclear. The CDR3 runs to 16 residues. The germline V and J ends were trimmed by 4 bases and 0 bases, with 17 bases remaining between them. Germline loops: CDR1 SGHKS, CDR2 YYEKEE (reference sequence). The CDR3 sequence is CASSQVGVSGSYEQYF. The CDR3 nucleotides read TGTGCCAGCAGCCAAGTCGGCGTTTCGGGCTCCTACGAGCAGTACTTC.

The rearrangement links TRBV30 to TRBJ2-1; D is uncertain. The CDR3 totals 13 residues. The V end was cut by 0 bases, the J end by 5 bases, with 8 bases between. Per germline, CDR1 GTSNPN and CDR2 SVGIG (reference sequence). CDR3 sequence reads: CAWSVLKHNEQFF. The CDR3 bases are TGTGCCTGGAGTGTTTTAAAGCACAATGAGCAGTTCTTC.

This clone was seen a single time. V gene TRBV5-6 combines with J gene TRBJ2-7; D may be TRBD1 (5 bases). Germline CDR1 and CDR2: SGHDT and YYEEEE. This CDR3 has 15 residues. Trimming took 1 base from V and 0 from J, leaving 11 bases between them. The CDR3 sequence is CASSLWQGSSYEQYF. DNA for the CDR3: TGTGCCAGCAGCTTGTGGCAGGGAAGCTCCTACGAGCAGTACTTC.

The J gene is TRBJ2-7, the V gene TRBV11-2; D possibly corresponds to TRBD1 (6 bases). Germline loops: CDR1 SGHAT, CDR2 FQNNGV. Trimming removed 5 bases from V and 2 bases from J, with 16 bases in between. CDR3 length: 15 residues. This CDR3 is CASSPGHGRAYEQYF. DNA of the CDR3: TGTGCCAGCAGCCCGGGACACGGAAGGGCCTACGAGCAGTACTTC.

The genes are TRBV29-1 and TRBJ2-1, with no clear D. Trimming cost V 6 bases and J 8 bases, with 35 bases left between them. The CDR3 has 19 residues. CDR1 and CDR2 from the germline V gene are SQVTM and ANQGSEA. For the CDR3, the DNA is TGCAGCGTAACCCCCTCTATCTCAGCCTGGGCCACACAGTTAGATGAGCAGTTCTTC. This codes for CSVTPSISAWATQLDEQFF.

The chain is built from TRBV9 and TRBJ1-5; D unclear. Germline CDR1 is SGDLS and CDR2 is YYNGEE. V was trimmed by 3 bases and J by 4 bases, leaving 14 bases between them. The CDR3 spans 15 residues. The DNA for the CDR3 is TGTGCCAGCAGCGAGGGCCTGGGGATGAATCAGCCCCAGCATTTT. Protein sequence: CASSEGLGMNQPQHF.

The rearrangement links TRBV29-1 to TRBJ2-3, with TRBD2 identical over 7 bases. Per germline, CDR1 SQVTM and CDR2 ANQGSEA. Trimming at V came to 7 bases and at J to 0 bases, leaving 10 bases not matched to a gene. CDR3 length: 15 amino acids. Here the CDR3 reads CSARGKAGSTDTQYF. The CDR3 DNA follows: TGCAGCGCTCGCGGAAAAGCGGGGAGCACAGATACGCAGTATTTT.

The chain has TRBV28 and TRBJ1-2; 9 bases line up with TRBD1. The V gene's germline CDR1 is MDHEN and CDR2 SYDVKM. CDR3 length: 14 residues. V shed 5 bases and J 4 bases; nucleotides not matched to a gene: 5. This CDR3 is CASSQTGGIYGYTF. In nucleotides, the CDR3 is TGTGCCAGCAGTCAAACAGGGGGCATCTATGGCTACACCTTC.

V usage is TRBV28 and J usage is TRBJ2-1; 8 positions match TRBD2. The CDR3 sequence is 15 residues long. V lost 5 bases to trimming and J lost 5 bases; unmatched junction nucleotides: 8. CDR1 is MDHEN, CDR2 SYDVKM, per germline. The CDR3 DNA sequence: TGTGCCAGCAGTAAACTAGCGGAGCTCCACAATGAGCAGTTCTTC. Its translation is CASSKLAELHNEQFF. The complete variable domain, with remaining parts taken from reference TRBV28 and TRBJ2-1, reads DVKVTQSSRYLVKRTGEKVFLECVQDMDHENMFWYRQDPGLGLRLIYFSYDVKMKEKGDIPEGYSVSREKKERFSLILESASTNQTSMYLCASSKLAELHNEQFFGPGTRLTVL.

This chain connects TRBV2 to TRBJ2-5, with 9 bases identical to TRBD1. Germline V lookup: CDR1 SNHLY, CDR2 FYNNEI. The ends lost 3 bases at V and 4 bases at J; junction bases unmatched: 6. This CDR3 spans 15 amino acids. CDR3 coding DNA: TGTGCCAGCAGTGACCCGGGACAGGGCACAGAGACCCAGTACTTC. It yields the protein CASSDPGQGTETQYF. Drawing the rest from reference TRBV2 and TRBJ2-5, the complete variable domain is EPEVTQTPSHQVTQMGQEVILRCVPISNHLYFYWYRQILGQKVEFLVSFYNNEISEKSEIFDDQFSVERPDGSNFTLKIRSTKLEDSAMYFCASSDPGQGTETQYFGPGTRLLVL.

The genes are TRBV28 and TRBJ1-5, with 9 bases identical to TRBD1. This CDR3 has 22 amino acids. Trimming at V came to 8 bases and at J to 0 bases, leaving 26 bases not matched to a gene. The V gene's germline CDR1 is MDHEN and CDR2 SYDVKM. The CDR3 DNA follows: TGTGCCAGCGGCCAGTGGTTTGACCCCCCGGGACAGGGCGTCTATAGCAATCAGCCCCAGCATTTT. Protein sequence: CASGQWFDPPGQGVYSNQPQHF.

This clone has a handful of counts. The chain has TRBV10-3 and TRBJ1-1; D gene uncertain. With 0 bases removed from V and 4 bases from J, the gap between germline ends came to 9 bases. Germline V lookup: CDR1 ENHRY, CDR2 SYGVKD. The CDR3 spans 14 residues. CDR3 in amino acids: CAISESEGGTEAFF. In nucleotides, the CDR3 is TGTGCCATCAGTGAGTCGGAGGGAGGCACTGAAGCTTTCTTT.

The rearrangement links TRBV2 to TRBJ2-2, with 10 bases matching TRBD1. CDR3 size: 14 residues. Germline-derived CDR1 and CDR2 are SNHLY and FYNNEI. The V and J ends lost 8 bases and 5 bases, in that order; junction bases with no gene match: 5. The CDR3: CASRDRGGTGELFF. The CDR3 nucleotides are TGTGCCAGCCGGGACAGGGGAGGAACCGGGGAGCTGTTTTTT.

The chain carries TRBV7-9 and TRBJ2-5, with 11 nucleotides matching TRBD2. V lost 8 bases to trimming and J lost 5 bases; unmatched junction nucleotides: 7. The CDR3 runs 14 residues. The germline V gene has CDR1 SEHNR and CDR2 FQNEAQ (reference sequence). The CDR3 nucleotides are TGTGCCAGCTTGGTAGCGGGAGGGCGGGAGACCCAGTACTTC. Translated, it gives CASLVAGGRETQYF. The complete variable domain, with remaining parts taken from reference TRBV7-9 and TRBJ2-5, reads DTGVSQNPRHKITKRGQNVTFRCDPISEHNRLYWYRQTLGQGPEFLTYFQNEAQLEKSRLLSDRFSAERPKGSFSTLEIQRTEQGDSAMYLCASLVAGGRETQYFGPGTRLLVL.

V gene TRBV9 combines with J gene TRBJ2-1; no firm D call. Germline assignment: CDR1 SGDLS and CDR2 YYNGEE. This CDR3 is 15 amino acids long. V dropped 0 bases and J dropped 5 bases, with 12 bases sitting between them. Here the CDR3 DNA reads TGTGCCAGCAGCGTAGCCGGAATTCACGACAATGAGCAGTTCTTC. Translating gives CASSVAGIHDNEQFF.

V and J are TRBV27 and TRBJ2-1; D not resolved. Germline V CDR1 and CDR2: MNHEY, SMNVEV (reference sequence). Trimming shortened V by 6 bases and J by 0 bases, and 21 bases separated the two germline ends. This CDR3 comprises 18 residues. Here the CDR3 reads CASSLGPPSPYSYNEQFF. CDR3 coding DNA: TGTGCCAGCAGCCTAGGTCCCCCTAGTCCCTACTCCTACAATGAGCAGTTCTTC.

The chain uses TRBV30 and TRBJ2-7, with a possible D match to TRBD2 (6 bases). This CDR3 contains 13 residues. Between the trimmed V and J ends, which lost 2 bases and 4 bases, there was a span of 12 bases. Germline-derived CDR1 and CDR2 are GTSNPN and SVGIG (reference sequence). CDR3 sequence: CAWSSGVAYEQYF. CDR3 nucleotides: TGTGCCTGGAGTTCGGGAGTGGCATACGAGCAGTACTTC.

This sequence joins TRBV19 and TRBJ2-2; 9 bases align to TRBD1. The CDR3 spans 15 residues. With 5 bases clipped from V and 6 bases from J, the junction kept 7 bases outside the gene matches. Germline V gene sequence: CDR1 LNHDA, CDR2 SQIVND (reference sequence). This CDR3 is CASSATGGWAGELFF. The CDR3 DNA sequence: TGTGCCAGTAGTGCAACAGGGGGCTGGGCCGGGGAGCTGTTTTTT.

The chain has TRBV28 and TRBJ1-1; D ambiguous. Germline values: CDR1 MDHEN, CDR2 SYDVKM. CDR3 length: 14 residues. Trimming removed 6 bases from V and 10 bases from J, with 21 bases in between. CDR3 nucleotides: TGTGCCAGCAGCCCCCGGACTACCTATAGGGCAGCTTTCTTT. It yields the protein CASSPRTTYRAAFF.

The chain joins TRBV7-8 to TRBJ1-2; tentative D call: TRBD1 (5 bases). The CDR3 is 12 residues long. Deletions cut 10 bases from V and 1 base from J, with 10 bases between. The germline CDR1 and CDR2 sequences are SGHVS and FQNEAQ. CDR3 bases: TGTGCCATCTCAGACAGTAACTATGGCTACACCTTC. Encoded protein: CAISDSNYGYTF.

In its sample, this clone was seen a few times. This sequence joins TRBV5-4 and TRBJ1-2, with D tentatively TRBD1 (6 bases). Looked up from germline, CDR1 is SGHNT and CDR2 is YYREEE (reference sequence). This CDR3 has 15 residues. Trimming removed 0 bases from V and 0 bases from J, with 9 bases in between. The CDR3 nucleotides read TGTGCCAGCAGCTTGGCGGCAGGGGCTAACTATGGCTACACCTTC. Amino acid sequence: CASSLAAGANYGYTF.

V and J are TRBV30 and TRBJ2-3; D unclear. This CDR3 contains 11 residues. The V end lost 2 bases, the J end lost 6 bases, and 6 bases lay between the germline ends. The germline V gene encodes CDR1 GTSNPN and CDR2 SVGIG (reference sequence). The CDR3 spells CAWSPWDTQYF. The DNA of the CDR3 is TGTGCCTGGAGTCCCTGGGATACGCAGTATTTT. The full variable domain, in which reference TRBV30 and TRBJ2-3 provide the parts outside the CDR3, is SQTIHQWPATLVQPVGSPLSLECTVEGTSNPNLYWYRQAAGRGLQLLFYSVGIGQISSEVPQNLSASRPQDRQFILSSKKLLLSDSGFYLCAWSPWDTQYFGPGTRLTVL.

CDR3 amino acids: CATTDRTWNTEAFF. Here the CDR3 DNA reads TGTGCCACCACAGACAGGACTTGGAACACTGAAGCTTTCTTT. This chain links TRBV28 with TRBJ1-1, with D maybe TRBD1 (6 bases). The V gene lost 10 bases and the J gene lost 1 base, with 16 bases spanning the gap. The CDR3 runs to 14 residues. Per the germline V gene, CDR1 is MDHEN and CDR2 is SYDVKM.

The V gene is TRBV4-1, the J gene TRBJ2-7; TRBD1 matches 7 bases. V trimming: 4 bases; J trimming: 0 bases; junction bases outside the gene matches: 6. The CDR3 is 15 amino acids. CDR1 is MGHRA and CDR2 is YSYEKL in the germline V gene. This chain's CDR3 is CASSLGTAGSYEQYF. CDR3 coding DNA: TGCGCCAGCAGCCTCGGGACAGCCGGCTCCTACGAGCAGTACTTC.

This chain joins TRBV5-4 and TRBJ2-1, with D possibly TRBD1 on 5 matching bases. CDR1 is SGHNT and CDR2 is YYREEE in the germline V gene (reference sequence). V dropped 5 bases and J dropped 6 bases, with 15 bases sitting between them. The CDR3 runs 14 residues. The CDR3 DNA reads TGTGCCAGCAGTGGGGCACTTACCCCCAATGAGCAGTTCTTC. This codes for CASSGALTPNEQFF.

This clone has only one observation. This chain uses TRBV14 with TRBJ2-3; a possible D gene is TRBD2 (6 bases). Trimming shortened V by 0 bases and J by 0 bases, and 10 bases separated the two germline ends. This CDR3 is built from 16 residues. Germline CDR1 SGHDN, CDR2 FVKESK. CDR3 loop: CASSQDDGTSTDTQYF. In DNA form, the CDR3 reads TGTGCCAGCAGCCAAGATGACGGGACTAGCACAGATACGCAGTATTTT.

The chain employs TRBV6-5 and TRBJ2-7; D unclear. Trimming shortened V by 2 bases and J by 4 bases, and 9 bases separated the two germline ends. The V gene's germline CDR1 is MNHEY and CDR2 SVGAGI. CDR3 length: 13 amino acids. Here the CDR3 DNA reads TGTGCCAGCAGTTACACCCAAGGGTACGAGCAGTACTTC. This sequence encodes CASSYTQGYEQYF.

The V and J genes are TRBV23-1 and TRBJ2-3, with D possibly matching TRBD2 (5 bases). TRBV23-1 is designated an ORF whose function remains uncertain. The CDR3 consists of 20 residues. V shed 1 base and J shed 2 bases, with 25 bases lying between them. In DNA, the CDR3 is TGCGCCAGCAGTCAATGGAGTTTAGTCGGGCAGACGCGGGCCACAGATACGCAGTATTTT. Translating it yields CASSQWSLVGQTRATDTQYF.

The count of this clone is one. The genes are TRBV7-9 and TRBJ2-2; TRBD2 agrees at 7 bases. This CDR3 has 13 amino acids. CDR1 SEHNR and CDR2 FQNEAQ come from the germline V gene (reference sequence). V dropped 6 bases and J dropped 3; count of bases not matched to a gene: 1. The CDR3 here is CASSGGDTGELFF. As DNA, the CDR3 is TGTGCCAGCAGTGGGGGGGACACCGGGGAGCTGTTTTTT.

The chain couples TRBV11-3 to TRBJ2-3; no firm D call. The CDR3 is 13 residues long. V was trimmed by 5 bases and J by 6 bases, leaving 12 bases between them. Germline values: CDR1 SGHNT, CDR2 YENEEA. The CDR3 DNA reads TGTGCCAGCAGCCCACCCGATGAGGATACGCAGTATTTT. Translation gives CASSPPDEDTQYF.

The sample holds one count of this clone. The rearrangement links TRBV4-1 to TRBJ2-7; no clear D gene. CDR1 is MGHRA, CDR2 YSYEKL, per germline. The germline V and J ends were trimmed by 5 bases and 3 bases, with 5 bases remaining between them. The CDR3 sequence is 11 residues long. Written as DNA, the CDR3 is TGCGCCAGCAGCGACAACTACGAGCAGTACTTC. It specifies CASSDNYEQYF.

V is TRBV6-5 and J is TRBJ2-3; 8 nucleotides line up with TRBD2. The CDR3 totals 16 residues. Germline CDR1 is MNHEY and CDR2 is SVGAGI. The V and J ends lost 0 bases and 1 base, in that order; junction bases with no gene match: 3. The CDR3, as DNA: TGTGCCAGCAGTTACTCACACGGGGGGGGCACAGATACGCAGTATTTT. Translating it yields CASSYSHGGGTDTQYF.